Sequencing of this T cell receptor (beta chain) was carried out in a study of blood T cell repertoires in COVID-19. Overall study context: Acute and convalescent COVID-19 specimens originated in the United States, Italy and Spain. PBMCs, B-cell-depleted T cells, or T cells were the source of the cDNA or gDNA that made up the material.

V was pared by 4 bases and J by 10 bases, with 17 bases between. CDR1 and CDR2 from the germline V gene are SEHNR and FQNEAQ (reference sequence). The CDR3 sequence is 15 residues long. In the authors' workflow: Cell counts per sample came from amplifying reference gene primers. Only in-frame clones appear in the TCRdb table, and some are missing; sequencing was by immunoSEQ multiplex PCR. V, J and clone size are taken as reported in that table, and D and trimming were inferred from the DNA itself. The sample holds under 140,000 clones; roughly 85% are singletons and the top ten take about a sixth. This chain connects TRBV7-9 to TRBJ1-6, with TRBD1 as a possible D gene (6 bases). This TCR was sampled from an elderly woman with active or convalescent COVID-19. The source material was peripheral blood. The CDR3: CASSSGTYQGSPLHF. The CDR3 DNA sequence: TGTGCCAGCAGCTCCGGGACATACCAGGGATCACCCCTCCACTTT.